This entry concerns a single TCR beta chain. The antigen is not known. These data originate in a study of cytomegalovirus exposure and HLA in healthy donors. Broader study findings: Later analysis demonstrated an association between a missense DCLRE1C variant and TCR beta V- and J-gene trimming. CMV serostatus was the only immune exposure information that was available. A later analysis linked 15,000 to 20,000 TCR beta sequences to HLA alleles at 0.05 false discovery rate.

With 60 Vbeta and 13 Jbeta primers, the PCR was carried out. Assay: immunoSEQ multiplex PCR; the TCRdb copy retains only in-frame clones and omits some. The sample shows 150,000 to 200,000 clones, over 60% of them seen only once. Sequenced material: PBMCs. The TCR comes from a woman aged 40-49 years in good health and CMV-seronegative.

CDR3 in DNA: TGTGCCAGCAGCTTTCAAATCTCAGACACTGAAGCTTTCTTT. Protein product: CASSFQISDTEAFF. The J gene is TRBJ1-1, the V gene TRBV7-9; D is undetermined. V gave up 3 bases and J gave up 3 bases, with 11 bases separating them. Per germline, CDR1 SEHNR and CDR2 FQNEAQ (reference sequence). This CDR3 spans 14 amino acids. The full variable domain, in which reference TRBV7-9 and TRBJ1-1 provide the parts outside the CDR3, is DTGVSQNPRHKITKRGQNVTFRCDPISEHNRLYWYRQTLGQGPEFLTYFQNEAQLEKSRLLSDRFSAERPKGSFSTLEIQRTEQGDSAMYLCASSFQISDTEAFFGQGTRLTVV.